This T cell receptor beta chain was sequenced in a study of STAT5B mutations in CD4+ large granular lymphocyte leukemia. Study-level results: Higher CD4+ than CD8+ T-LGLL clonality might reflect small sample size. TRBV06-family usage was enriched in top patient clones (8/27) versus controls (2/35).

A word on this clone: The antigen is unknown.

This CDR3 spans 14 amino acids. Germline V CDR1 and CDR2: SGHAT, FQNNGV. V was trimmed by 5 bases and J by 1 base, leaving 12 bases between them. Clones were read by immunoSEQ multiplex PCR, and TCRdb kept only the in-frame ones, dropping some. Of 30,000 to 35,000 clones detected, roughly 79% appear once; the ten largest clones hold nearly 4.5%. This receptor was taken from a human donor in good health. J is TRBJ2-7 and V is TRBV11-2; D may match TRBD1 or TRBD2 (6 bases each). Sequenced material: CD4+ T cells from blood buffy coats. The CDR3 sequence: CASSIGGRSYEQYF. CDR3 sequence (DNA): TGTGCCAGCAGCATAGGGGGGAGGTCCTACGAGCAGTACTTC. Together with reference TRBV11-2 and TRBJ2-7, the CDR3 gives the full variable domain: EAGVAQSPRYKIIEKRQSVAFWCNPISGHATLYWYQQILGQGPKLLIQFQNNGVVDDSQLPKDRFSAERLKGVDSTLKIQPAKLEDSAVYLCASSIGGRSYEQYFGPGTRLTVT.